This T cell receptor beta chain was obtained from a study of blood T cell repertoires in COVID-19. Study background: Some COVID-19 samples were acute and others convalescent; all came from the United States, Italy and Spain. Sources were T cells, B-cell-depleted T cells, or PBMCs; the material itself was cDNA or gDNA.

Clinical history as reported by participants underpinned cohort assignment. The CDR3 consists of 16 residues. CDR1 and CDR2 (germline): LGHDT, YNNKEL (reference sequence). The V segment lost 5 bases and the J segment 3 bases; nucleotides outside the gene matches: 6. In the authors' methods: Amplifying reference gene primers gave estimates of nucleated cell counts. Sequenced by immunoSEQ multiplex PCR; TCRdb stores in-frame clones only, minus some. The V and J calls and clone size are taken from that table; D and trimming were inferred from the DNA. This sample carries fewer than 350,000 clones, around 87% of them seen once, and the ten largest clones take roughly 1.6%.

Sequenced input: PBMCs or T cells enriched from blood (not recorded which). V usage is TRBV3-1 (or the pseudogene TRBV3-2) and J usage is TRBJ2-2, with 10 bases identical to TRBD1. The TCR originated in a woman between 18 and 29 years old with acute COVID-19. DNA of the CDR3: TGTGCCAGCAGCGCATGGACAGGGGGGTACACCGGGGAGCTGTTTTTT. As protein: CASSAWTGGYTGELFF.